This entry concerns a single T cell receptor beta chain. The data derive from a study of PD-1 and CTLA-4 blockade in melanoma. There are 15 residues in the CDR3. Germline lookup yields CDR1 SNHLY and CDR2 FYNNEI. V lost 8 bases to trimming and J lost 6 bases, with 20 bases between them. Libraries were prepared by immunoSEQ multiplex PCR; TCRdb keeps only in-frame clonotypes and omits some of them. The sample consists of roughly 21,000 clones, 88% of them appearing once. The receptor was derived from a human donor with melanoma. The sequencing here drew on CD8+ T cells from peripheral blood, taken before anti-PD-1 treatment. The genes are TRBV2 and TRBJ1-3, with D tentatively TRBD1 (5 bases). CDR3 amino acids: CASSGRDGAVNTIYF. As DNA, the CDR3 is TGTGCCAGCTCCGGACGGGACGGCGCGGTAAACACCATATATTTT.